This T cell receptor (beta chain) was identified in a study of shared clonotypes between healthy human individuals. To note about this clone: Its antigen is unidentified.

Naive CD8 isolation took CD45RO-negative cells positively selected for CCR7 and excluded terminally differentiated effector memory CD45RA+ cells. Profiling relied on immunoSEQ multiplex PCR, and the TCRdb table lists in-frame clones only, not all of them. The table has under 2,000,000 clones, roughly 95% seen once. The V end lost 1 base, the J end lost 0 bases, and 12 bases lay between the germline ends. There are 16 residues in the CDR3. Germline V gene data show CDR1 as MNHNS and CDR2 as SASEGT. Overall study results and limits: Non-shared clonotypes had lower generation probabilities than clonotypes shared by all four sorted-subset donors. The study generally estimated greater richness for naive than memory subsets.

The chain is built from TRBV6-1 and TRBJ1-1; D is unclear. This TCR was recovered from a man between 18 and 35 years old in good health. Sample: naive CD8+ T cells sorted from blood. The CDR3 loop is CASSEDIVWLNTEAFF. The CDR3 nucleotides are TGTGCCAGCAGTGAAGACATCGTTTGGCTGAACACTGAAGCTTTCTTT.